A selection of T cell receptor beta chains follows, all from one sample in a study of T cells in Graves' hyperthyroidism and ophthalmopathy. MiXCR was run by TCRdb on the multiplex PCR reads, yielding one entry per CDR3 protein. The table records 450,000 to 650,000 distinct CDR3 sequences, 20% to 25% of them present only once. The sample consisted of blood. All receptors come from a young man with Graves' hyperthyroidism. The CDR3 runs from the conserved cysteine through the conserved F or W. Each record gives: D gene, J gene, clone size, V gene, CDR3 length, CDR3 DNA, CDR3 protein. D genes are given only for firm matches. Expanded clones are given a class, and other clones once, few, many or no size at all.

d_gene: .
j_gene: TRBJ2-5
abundance: many
v_gene: TRBV7-8
len: 15
CDR3nt: TGTGCCAGCAGCCTACGTACGGGGCTCCAAGAGACCCAGTACTTC
CDR3aa: CASSLRTGLQETQYF

d_gene: .
j_gene: TRBJ1-2
abundance: many
v_gene: TRBV27
len: 13
CDR3nt: TGTGCCAGCAGTTTAGCGGGAAAGAATGGCTACACCTTC
CDR3aa: CASSLAGKNGYTF

d_gene: .
j_gene: TRBJ2-5
abundance: many
v_gene: TRBV11-2
len: 15
CDR3nt: TGTGCCAGCAGCTTCCCGGACAGCCCCAAAGAGACCCAGTACTTC
CDR3aa: CASSFPDSPKETQYF

d_gene: .
j_gene: TRBJ2-7
abundance: many
v_gene: TRBV28
len: 14
CDR3nt: TGTGCCAGCAGTCTCTTCGGTAGCTCCTACGAGCAGTACTTC
CDR3aa: CASSLFGSSYEQYF

d_gene: .
j_gene: TRBJ2-5
abundance: many
v_gene: TRBV27
len: 13
CDR3nt: TGTGCCAGCAGTTTCGGACCGCTAGAGACCCAGTACTTC
CDR3aa: CASSFGPLETQYF

d_gene: TRBD1
j_gene: TRBJ1-6
abundance: few
v_gene: TRBV12-3/TRBV12-4
len: 14
CDR3nt: TGTGCCAGCGGTTTGGCAGGGGGTAATTCACCCCTCCACTTT
CDR3aa: CASGLAGGNSPLHF

d_gene: TRBD1
j_gene: TRBJ2-7
abundance: .
v_gene: TRBV7-9
len: 13
CDR3nt: TGTGCCAGCAGCCCACAGGACAGGGACGAGCAGTACTTC
CDR3aa: CASSPQDRDEQYF

d_gene: .
j_gene: TRBJ1-2
abundance: many
v_gene: TRBV7-9
len: 13
CDR3nt: TGTGCCAGCAGCTCGGTACAGGGATCTGGCTACACCTTC
CDR3aa: CASSSVQGSGYTF

d_gene: .
j_gene: TRBJ2-5
abundance: many
v_gene: TRBV6-1
len: 11
CDR3nt: TGTGCCAGCGTAGGAGCGCTTACCCAGTACTTC
CDR3aa: CASVGALTQYF

d_gene: TRBD1
j_gene: TRBJ1-1
abundance: many
v_gene: TRBV5-1
len: 17
CDR3nt: TGCGCCAGCAGTTTTTCCGGGACAGGGACCTGGGGCACTGAAGCTTTCTTT
CDR3aa: CASSFSGTGTWGTEAFF

d_gene: TRBD2
j_gene: TRBJ2-5
abundance: many
v_gene: TRBV28
len: 15
CDR3nt: TGTGCCAGCAGTTCGAATCGGGGGGGGGTAGAGACCCAGTACTTC
CDR3aa: CASSSNRGGVETQYF

d_gene: TRBD1
j_gene: TRBJ2-5
abundance: many
v_gene: TRBV12-3/TRBV12-4
len: 14
CDR3nt: TGTGCCAGCAGTTTAGGACAGGGCAGCGAGACCCAGTACTTC
CDR3aa: CASSLGQGSETQYF

d_gene: .
j_gene: TRBJ2-7
abundance: .
v_gene: TRBV18
len: 14
CDR3nt: TGTGCCAGCTCTAGAGGGGCAAGCACCTACGAGCAGTACTTC
CDR3aa: CASSRGASTYEQYF

d_gene: .
j_gene: TRBJ1-1
abundance: many
v_gene: TRBV6-1
len: 14
CDR3nt: TGTGCCAGTAAACTAGACAGAAAGAACACTGAAGCTTTCTTT
CDR3aa: CASKLDRKNTEAFF

d_gene: TRBD2
j_gene: TRBJ2-5
abundance: many
v_gene: TRBV6-5
len: 16
CDR3nt: TGTGCCAGCAGTCCCGTCGGACTAGCGGGGAGAAAGACCCAGTACTTC
CDR3aa: CASSPVGLAGRKTQYF

d_gene: .
j_gene: TRBJ2-7
abundance: few
v_gene: TRBV20-1
len: 14
CDR3nt: TGCAGTGCTAGTACCCAGGCGTACTCCTACGAGCAGTACTTC
CDR3aa: CSASTQAYSYEQYF

d_gene: .
j_gene: TRBJ2-7
abundance: few
v_gene: TRBV20-1
len: 13
CDR3nt: TGCAGTGCTAGAGACCCAGGCAGTTACGAGCTGTACTTC
CDR3aa: CSARDPGSYELYF

d_gene: TRBD1
j_gene: TRBJ2-7
abundance: .
v_gene: TRBV19
len: 15
CDR3nt: TGTGCCAGTAGTATCAGGACAGGGCCAGAGTACGAGCAGTACTTC
CDR3aa: CASSIRTGPEYEQYF

d_gene: .
j_gene: TRBJ1-2
abundance: many
v_gene: TRBV6-1
len: 12
CDR3nt: TGTGCCAGCAGTGATTTAGGTGATGGCTACACCTTC
CDR3aa: CASSDLGDGYTF

d_gene: .
j_gene: TRBJ1-2
abundance: many
v_gene: TRBV12-3/TRBV12-4
len: 13
CDR3nt: TGTGCCAGCAGCCCCGCCATCGCGGCCGGCTACACCTTC
CDR3aa: CASSPAIAAGYTF

d_gene: TRBD1
j_gene: TRBJ1-1
abundance: many
v_gene: TRBV12-3/TRBV12-4
len: 13
CDR3nt: TGTGCCAGCCGCCCCGCAGGGGGAACTGAAGCTTTCTTT
CDR3aa: CASRPAGGTEAFF

d_gene: .
j_gene: TRBJ1-2
abundance: .
v_gene: TRBV28
len: 17
CDR3nt: TGTGCCAGCAGCCGAGGTTGGCCAGCAGCCTTCTATTCTGGCTACACCTTC
CDR3aa: CASSRGWPAAFYSGYTF

d_gene: .
j_gene: TRBJ1-2
abundance: many
v_gene: TRBV11-2
len: 14
CDR3nt: TGTGCCAGCAGCTCTTCCCCCGGCCAGGCTGGCTACACCTTC
CDR3aa: CASSSSPGQAGYTF

d_gene: .
j_gene: TRBJ2-7
abundance: .
v_gene: TRBV12-3/TRBV12-4
len: 13
CDR3nt: TGTGCCAGCAGTTTTTTCGGTTCCCACGAGCAGTACTTC
CDR3aa: CASSFFGSHEQYF

d_gene: TRBD1
j_gene: TRBJ1-5
abundance: many
v_gene: TRBV12-3/TRBV12-4
len: 16
CDR3nt: TGTGCCAGCAGGCAGACAGGGGGAGGGAGCAATCAGCCCCAGCATTTT
CDR3aa: CASRQTGGGSNQPQHF

d_gene: .
j_gene: TRBJ1-1
abundance: .
v_gene: TRBV3-1
len: 12
CDR3nt: TGTGCCAGCAGCGCCGGGAGAATGTCGGCTTTCTTT
CDR3aa: CASSAGRMSAFF

d_gene: .
j_gene: TRBJ1-1
abundance: many
v_gene: TRBV11-2
len: 15
CDR3nt: TGTGCCAGCAGCTTCAAAGGGCTCGGCGGCACTGAAGCTTTCTTT
CDR3aa: CASSFKGLGGTEAFF

d_gene: TRBD1
j_gene: TRBJ1-1
abundance: .
v_gene: TRBV12-3/TRBV12-4
len: 14
CDR3nt: TGTGCCAGCAGCCAGTCCCGGGACAGGCGTGAAGCTTTCTTT
CDR3aa: CASSQSRDRREAFF

d_gene: .
j_gene: TRBJ1-1
abundance: few
v_gene: TRBV2
len: 16
CDR3nt: TGTGCCAGCAGTGAGGAACGGGGGGGGCTGAACACTGAAGCTTTCTTT
CDR3aa: CASSEERGGLNTEAFF

d_gene: TRBD2
j_gene: TRBJ2-7
abundance: many
v_gene: TRBV7-6
len: 14
CDR3nt: TGTGCCAGCAGCATAGCGGGGGGAACCTACGAGCAGTACTTC
CDR3aa: CASSIAGGTYEQYF

d_gene: TRBD1
j_gene: TRBJ2-4
abundance: few
v_gene: TRBV7-9
len: 16
CDR3nt: TGTGCCAGCAGCCAGGAGAGGGGGCGCTACCAAAACATTCAGTACTTC
CDR3aa: CASSQERGRYQNIQYF

d_gene: TRBD1
j_gene: TRBJ1-1
abundance: few
v_gene: TRBV6-5
len: 13
CDR3nt: TGTGCCAGCAGTTACTCCGGGACAGGGAGAGCTTTCTTT
CDR3aa: CASSYSGTGRAFF

d_gene: .
j_gene: TRBJ2-3
abundance: .
v_gene: TRBV12-3/TRBV12-4
len: 14
CDR3nt: TGTGCCAGCAGTTTGGACGCGGCCCCGTATACGCAGTATTTT
CDR3aa: CASSLDAAPYTQYF